The source of this TCR beta chain is a study of blood T cell repertoires in COVID-19. Turning to the study itself: Researchers got acute and convalescent COVID-19 samples from the United States, Italy and Spain.

This CDR3 has 15 residues. V lost 3 bases, J lost 0 bases, and 11 bases lay in between. Per the germline V gene, CDR1 is MNHNS and CDR2 is SASEGT. Authors' data handling: Scientists estimated how many nucleated cells there were by amplifying reference gene primers. The data were produced by immunoSEQ multiplex PCR, yet TCRdb's version contains in-frame clones alone and is incomplete. Clonal size and the V and J genes are those of that table, whereas D and trimming came from the DNA. The sample includes 20,000 to 25,000 clones, 84% of them seen just once. This chain uses TRBV6-1 with TRBJ1-1; D is perhaps TRBD1 (6 bases). This receptor was obtained from a man aged 35 to 55 with acute or convalescent COVID-19. Sequenced: peripheral blood. CDR3 DNA: TGTGCCAGCAGTGACGGGGGGGCCATGAACACTGAAGCTTTCTTT. It codes for CASSDGGAMNTEAFF.